Included here is one T cell receptor beta chain sequence, with context. The target antigen is unknown. Combining a sample-barcoded 5' primer with a J-beta primer mix, a second PCR ran for about 7 to 11 cycles. TCRdb called the 5' RACE reads again in MiXCR, with one record for every CDR3 protein. This sample has roughly 930,000 distinct CDR3 sequences, with around 49% found just once. The CDR3 spans 14 residues. The V end lost 0 bases, the J end lost 6 bases, and 11 bases lay between the germline ends. Germline assignment: CDR1 SEHNR and CDR2 FQNEAQ (reference sequence). This sample was taken from a study of blood T cells in healthy people across ages. Study-wide background: With template switching, about one barcoded beta molecule was captured per two T cells. Study-level findings and limits: A strong correlation between TCR beta diversity and naive T cell percentage was seen. Per million T cells, TCR beta diversity dropped roughly linearly as age increased.

Roughly 10 milliliters of peripheral blood were drawn from each donor. The chain couples TRBV7-9 to TRBJ1-1; perhaps TRBD1 as D (5 bases). The specimen was blood. The TCR comes from a man aged 25-45 years in good health. CDR3: CASSLAGEGAEAFF. The CDR3 coding sequence is TGTGCCAGCAGCTTAGCCGGGGAAGGGGCTGAAGCTTTCTTT.